These 21 T cell receptor beta chains originate from one sample sequenced in a study of cytomegalovirus exposure and HLA in healthy donors. Both 60 Vbeta primers and 13 Jbeta primers went into the PCR. The repertoire was sequenced with immunoSEQ multiplex PCR; TCRdb's copy has only in-frame clones and lacks some. The data contain some 110,000 clones, about 9.5% of them singletons. Sample: PBMCs. These receptors originate from a man aged 40-50 years in good health and CMV-seropositive.

This clone came up many times. This sequence joins TRBV25-1 and TRBJ1-5; 7 nucleotides match TRBD1. Trimming took 6 bases from V and 1 from J; bases not matched to a gene: 9. The V gene's germline CDR1 is MGHDK and CDR2 SYGVNS. This CDR3 region has 16 residues. For the CDR3, the DNA is TGTGCCAGCAGCGTGACAGGGCTTTGGAGCAATCAGCCCCAGCATTTT. Its protein is CASSVTGLWSNQPQHF. Full variable domain (rest looked up from reference TRBV25-1 and TRBJ1-5): EADIYQTPRYLVIGTGKKITLECSQTMGHDKMYWYQQDPGMELHLIHYSYGVNSTEKGDLSSESTVSRIRTEHFPLTLESARPSHTSQYLCASSVTGLWSNQPQHFGDGTRLSIL.

This chain connects TRBV27 to TRBJ2-1; the match to TRBD2 covers 15 bases. From germline, CDR1 is MNHEY and CDR2 SMNVEV (reference sequence). The J segment lost 7 bases and the V segment lost 4 bases, leaving 2 bases of the junction unmatched. This CDR3 region has 15 residues. This chain's CDR3 is CASSSGTSGRNEQFF. CDR3 nucleotide sequence: TGTGCCAGCAGTTCCGGGACTAGCGGGAGGAATGAGCAGTTCTTC.

This chain connects TRBV19 to TRBJ2-2, with 7 nucleotides matching TRBD1. This CDR3 is 17 amino acids long. Germline lookup yields CDR1 LNHDA and CDR2 SQIVND (reference sequence). Trimming at V came to 7 bases and at J to 5 bases, leaving 16 bases not matched to a gene. The CDR3: CASIHQRGPGGTGELFF. The CDR3 region has the DNA TGTGCCAGTATTCACCAGAGGGGGCCCGGAGGAACCGGGGAGCTGTTTTTT.

J is TRBJ2-3 and V is TRBV28; 7 bases agree with TRBD1. The CDR3 has 15 residues. Germline V CDR1 and CDR2: MDHEN, SYDVKM. The J segment lost 4 bases and the V segment lost 2 bases, leaving 6 bases of the junction unmatched. The CDR3 is CASSLIGQGADTQYF. The CDR3 DNA follows: TGTGCCAGCAGTTTAATCGGGCAGGGGGCAGATACGCAGTATTTT.

This clone was counted only a few times. The V call is TRBV6-5, the J call TRBJ1-1, with no clear D. The CDR3 sequence is 12 residues long. Germline V gene sequence: CDR1 MNHEY, CDR2 SVGAGI. V was shortened by 2 bases and J by 5 bases, with 6 bases between the two germline ends. CDR3 nucleotides: TGTGCCAGCAGTTACGGGAGTACTGAAGCTTTCTTT. Translation: CASSYGSTEAFF.

The genes are TRBV5-1 and TRBJ2-5; maybe TRBD2 (6 bases). Germline CDR1 is SGHRS and CDR2 is YFSETQ. This CDR3 contains 14 residues. Deletions cut 7 bases from V and 1 base from J, with 14 bases between. CDR3 coding DNA: TGCGCCAGCGGATATAGCGGCACCCAAGAGACCCAGTACTTC. Translated, it gives CASGYSGTQETQYF.

CDR3 region: CASKLQGSATGELFF. In DNA form, the CDR3 reads TGTGCCAGCAAACTACAGGGATCTGCCACCGGGGAGCTGTTTTTT. The gene calls are TRBV6-5 and TRBJ2-2, with D perhaps TRBD1 (6 bases). Germline values: CDR1 MNHEY, CDR2 SVGAGI. The CDR3 has 15 residues. V was clipped by 7 bases and J by 4 bases, with 16 bases between them.

This chain links TRBV5-1 with TRBJ2-1, with 13 bases matching TRBD2. J was trimmed by 8 bases and V by 4 bases; bases with no gene match: 9. The CDR3 covers 16 residues. Looked up from germline, CDR1 is SGHRS and CDR2 is YFSETQ. CDR3: CASSPQGLAGSDEQFF. CDR3 nucleotides: TGCGCCAGCAGCCCCCAGGGACTAGCGGGAAGCGATGAGCAGTTCTTC.

The gene calls are TRBV6-5 and TRBJ1-6; 9 bases align to TRBD1. There are 15 residues in the CDR3. Germline CDR1 is MNHEY and CDR2 is SVGAGI. V was pared by 6 bases and J by 9 bases, with 9 bases of the junction left unmatched. Written as DNA, the CDR3 is TGTGCCAGCAGACTCGGACAGGGGAGAGGTTCACCCCTCCACTTT. Translated, it gives CASRLGQGRGSPLHF.

The rearrangement joins TRBV27 to TRBJ2-1; TRBD2 agrees at 13 bases. Germline CDR1 reads MNHEY; CDR2 reads SMNVEV (reference sequence). The CDR3 is 16 residues long. The V and J ends lost 5 bases and 7 bases, in that order; junction bases with no gene match: 8. The DNA of the CDR3 is TGTGCCAGCAGTCCAAGGACTAGCGGGAGTAAAAATGAGCAGTTCTTC. It encodes CASSPRTSGSKNEQFF.

This clone was seen only a few times. The V gene is TRBV6-4, the J gene TRBJ2-2, with no clear D. Germline V gene lookup returns CDR1 MRHNA and CDR2 SNTAGT. The CDR3 is 13 residues long. With 3 bases removed from V and 3 bases from J, the gap between germline ends came to 5 bases. CDR3 region: CASSEEDTGELFF. CDR3 in DNA: TGTGCCAGCAGTGAAGAGGACACCGGGGAGCTGTTTTTT.

This clone came up a few times. The rearrangement uses TRBV25-1 and TRBJ2-5; tentatively, D is TRBD1 (5 bases). CDR1 and CDR2 (germline): MGHDK, SYGVNS. The CDR3 extends over 14 amino acids. Trimming removed 4 bases from V and 7 bases from J, with 16 bases in between. Written as DNA, the CDR3 is TGTGCCAGCAGTGTGGCAGGATCTAGGGGGACCCAGTACTTC. Its protein product is CASSVAGSRGTQYF.

This clone was seen a handful of times. V usage is TRBV2 and J usage is TRBJ2-1; maybe TRBD2 (5 bases). CDR3 length: 15 amino acids. V was cut by 7 bases and J by 0 bases, with 13 bases left in between. Germline V gene sequence: CDR1 SNHLY, CDR2 FYNNEI. The CDR3 reads CASTFSGGSYNEQFF. DNA of the CDR3: TGTGCCAGCACTTTCAGCGGAGGCTCCTACAATGAGCAGTTCTTC.

In its sample, this clone was seen a few times. In DNA form, the CDR3 reads TGCGCCAGCAGCCCAGGGGCGAGCTCCTACAATGAGCAGTTCTTC. This gives the protein CASSPGASSYNEQFF. The chain combines TRBV4-3 with TRBJ2-1, with D perhaps TRBD1 (6 bases). The CDR3 totals 15 residues. The germline V and J ends were trimmed by 4 bases and 0 bases, with 10 bases remaining between them. Germline lookup yields CDR1 LGHNA and CDR2 YSLEER.

The V call is TRBV29-1, the J call TRBJ2-7; D might be TRBD1 (5 bases). CDR3 length equals 12 residues. From germline, CDR1 is SQVTM and CDR2 ANQGSEA. Trimming took off 0 bases at V and 2 bases at J, with 5 bases between the two ends. CDR3: CSVEDRAYEQYF. As DNA, the CDR3 is TGCAGCGTTGAAGACAGGGCCTACGAGCAGTACTTC.

There are many counts of this clone. CDR3 coding DNA: TGTGCCAGCAGCGGCCAGGGGGCTAAGGCCGGGGAGCTGTTTTTT. The encoded protein is CASSGQGAKAGELFF. The chain uses TRBV27 and TRBJ2-2, with 8 bases fitting TRBD1. Trimming at V came to 6 bases and at J to 6 bases, leaving 9 bases not matched to a gene. Germline-derived CDR1 and CDR2 are MNHEY and SMNVEV (reference sequence). The CDR3 consists of 15 residues.

This clone was observed a few times. V is TRBV6-6 and J is TRBJ2-5; 8 bases align to TRBD2. CDR1 and CDR2 from the germline V gene are MNHNY and SVGAGI (reference sequence). CDR3 length: 14 residues. Germline trimming cut 6 bases from V and 5 bases from J; bases unmatched to any gene: 8. The CDR3 DNA reads as TGTGCCAGCAGCCGGGGGCCGGGAGGGGAGACCCAGTACTTC. Encoded protein: CASSRGPGGETQYF.

This clone was observed a handful of times. This chain uses TRBV7-6 with TRBJ2-3; 8 nucleotides line up with TRBD2. The CDR3 loop spans 16 amino acids. V was pared by 4 bases and J by 0 bases, with 6 bases of the junction left unmatched. Germline V gives CDR1 SGHVS, CDR2 FNYEAQ. Here the CDR3 reads CASSSRASGSTDTQYF. The CDR3, as DNA: TGTGCCAGCAGCTCCCGGGCTAGCGGGAGCACAGATACGCAGTATTTT.

The chain employs TRBV7-8 and TRBJ2-7, with 7 positions matching TRBD2. V shed 5 bases and J 2 bases; nucleotides not matched to a gene: 21. The CDR3 spans 19 residues. From germline, CDR1 is SGHVS and CDR2 FQNEAQ. CDR3 protein: CASSPLVGGPDTHAYEQYF. CDR3 sequence (DNA): TGTGCCAGCAGCCCCCTCGTGGGAGGGCCAGATACACATGCCTACGAGCAGTACTTC.

This clone was seen a handful of times. V and J are TRBV6-5 and TRBJ2-3, with 9 bases that match TRBD2. The CDR3 consists of 15 residues. CDR1 and CDR2 from the germline V gene are MNHEY and SVGAGI. V gave up 2 bases and J gave up 1 base; unmatched junction bases: 1. CDR3 nucleotides: TGTGCCAGCAGTTACGGCGGGAGGGGCACAGATACGCAGTATTTT. Translating gives CASSYGGRGTDTQYF.

The chain couples TRBV6-5 to TRBJ2-1; possible D gene TRBD1, 6 bases. Per the germline V gene, CDR1 is MNHEY and CDR2 is SVGAGI. The V end lost 6 bases, the J end lost 8 bases, and 11 bases lay between the germline ends. The CDR3 runs 12 residues. DNA of the CDR3: TGTGCCAGCAGACAGGGTTCGCATGAGCAGTTCTTC. Translation gives CASRQGSHEQFF.